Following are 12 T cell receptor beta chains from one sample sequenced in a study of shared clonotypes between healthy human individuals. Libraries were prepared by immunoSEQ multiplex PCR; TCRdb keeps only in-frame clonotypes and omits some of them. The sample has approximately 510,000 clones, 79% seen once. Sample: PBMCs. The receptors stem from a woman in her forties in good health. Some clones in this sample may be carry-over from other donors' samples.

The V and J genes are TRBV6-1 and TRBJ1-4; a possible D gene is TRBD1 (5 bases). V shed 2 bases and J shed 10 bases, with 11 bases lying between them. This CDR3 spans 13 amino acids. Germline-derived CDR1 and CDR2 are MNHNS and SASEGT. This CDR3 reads CASSEWGSGKLFF. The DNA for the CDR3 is TGTGCCAGCAGTGAATGGGGGAGTGGAAAACTGTTTTTT.

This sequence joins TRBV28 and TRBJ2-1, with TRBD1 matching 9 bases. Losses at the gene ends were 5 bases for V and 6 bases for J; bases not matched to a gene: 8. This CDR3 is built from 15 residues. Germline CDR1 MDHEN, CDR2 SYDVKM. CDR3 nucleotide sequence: TGTGCCAGCAGTCAACCGGGACAGGGTTTCAATGAGCAGTTCTTC. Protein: CASSQPGQGFNEQFF.

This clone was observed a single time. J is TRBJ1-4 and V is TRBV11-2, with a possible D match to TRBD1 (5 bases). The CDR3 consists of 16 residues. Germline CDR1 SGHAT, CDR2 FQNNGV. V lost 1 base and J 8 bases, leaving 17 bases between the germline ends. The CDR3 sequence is CASSLVPRREGEKLFF. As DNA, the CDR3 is TGTGCCAGCAGCTTAGTCCCCCGGAGGGAGGGGGAAAAACTGTTTTTT.

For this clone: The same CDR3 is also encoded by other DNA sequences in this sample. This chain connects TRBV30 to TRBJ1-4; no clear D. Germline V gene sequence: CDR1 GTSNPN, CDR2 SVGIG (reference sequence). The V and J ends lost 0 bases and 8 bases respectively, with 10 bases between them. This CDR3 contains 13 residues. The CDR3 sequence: CAWSVGPGEKLFF. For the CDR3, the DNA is TGTGCCTGGAGTGTTGGCCCGGGAGAAAAACTGTTTTTT. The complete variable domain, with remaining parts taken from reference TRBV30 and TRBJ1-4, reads SQTIHQWPATLVQPVGSPLSLECTVEGTSNPNLYWYRQAAGRGLQLLFYSVGIGQISSEVPQNLSASRPQDRQFILSSKKLLLSDSGFYLCAWSVGPGEKLFFGSGTQLSVL.

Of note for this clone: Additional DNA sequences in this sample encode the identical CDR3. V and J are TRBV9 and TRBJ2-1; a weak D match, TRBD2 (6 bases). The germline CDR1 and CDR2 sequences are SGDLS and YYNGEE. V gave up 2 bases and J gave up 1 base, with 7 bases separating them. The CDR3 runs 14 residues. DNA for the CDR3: TGTGCCAGCAGCGTCGGGAGATCCTACAATGAGCAGTTCTTC. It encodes CASSVGRSYNEQFF.

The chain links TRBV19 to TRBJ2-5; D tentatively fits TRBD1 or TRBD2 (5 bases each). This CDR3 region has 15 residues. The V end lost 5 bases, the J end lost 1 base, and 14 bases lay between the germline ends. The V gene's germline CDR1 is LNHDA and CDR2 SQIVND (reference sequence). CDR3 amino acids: CASSLLGTAQETQYF. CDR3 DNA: TGTGCCAGTAGTCTTCTTGGGACGGCCCAAGAGACCCAGTACTTC. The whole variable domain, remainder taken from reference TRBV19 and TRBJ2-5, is DGGITQSPKYLFRKEGQNVTLSCEQNLNHDAMYWYRQDPGQGLRLIYYSQIVNDFQKGDIAEGYSVSREKKESFPLTVTSAQKNPTAFYLCASSLLGTAQETQYFGPGTRLLVL.

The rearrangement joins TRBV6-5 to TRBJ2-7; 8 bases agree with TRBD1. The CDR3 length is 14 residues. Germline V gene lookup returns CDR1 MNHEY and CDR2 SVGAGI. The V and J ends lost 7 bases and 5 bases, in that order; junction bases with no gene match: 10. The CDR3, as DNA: TGTGCCAGCATGACTCCCGGCAGGGGGCACGAGCAGTACTTC. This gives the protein CASMTPGRGHEQYF.

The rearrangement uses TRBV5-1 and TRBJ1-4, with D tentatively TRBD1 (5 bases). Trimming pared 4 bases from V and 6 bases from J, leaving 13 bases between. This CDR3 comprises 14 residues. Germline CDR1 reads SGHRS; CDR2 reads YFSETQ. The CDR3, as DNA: TGCGCCAGCAGCCCGGACACGGCATATGAAAAACTGTTTTTT. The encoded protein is CASSPDTAYEKLFF.

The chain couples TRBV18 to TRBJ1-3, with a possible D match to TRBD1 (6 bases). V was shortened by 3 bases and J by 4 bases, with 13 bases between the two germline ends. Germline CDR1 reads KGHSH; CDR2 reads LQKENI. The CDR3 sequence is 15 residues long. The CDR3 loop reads CASSPIGTSGNTIYF. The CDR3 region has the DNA TGTGCCAGCTCACCGATAGGGACATCAGGAAACACCATATATTTT.

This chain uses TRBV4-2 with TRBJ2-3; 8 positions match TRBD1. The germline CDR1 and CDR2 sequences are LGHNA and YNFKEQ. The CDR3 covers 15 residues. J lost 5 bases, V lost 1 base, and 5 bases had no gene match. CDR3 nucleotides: TGTGCCAGCAGCCAAGCAGGGGGCCCTATAGATACGCAGTATTTT. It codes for CASSQAGGPIDTQYF.

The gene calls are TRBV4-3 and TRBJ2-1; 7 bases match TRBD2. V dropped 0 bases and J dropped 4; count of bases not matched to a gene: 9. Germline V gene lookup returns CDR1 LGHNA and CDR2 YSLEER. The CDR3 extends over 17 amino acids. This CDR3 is CASSQDFGRLYYNEQFF. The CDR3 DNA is TGCGCCAGCAGCCAAGATTTCGGGAGGTTATATTACAATGAGCAGTTCTTC.

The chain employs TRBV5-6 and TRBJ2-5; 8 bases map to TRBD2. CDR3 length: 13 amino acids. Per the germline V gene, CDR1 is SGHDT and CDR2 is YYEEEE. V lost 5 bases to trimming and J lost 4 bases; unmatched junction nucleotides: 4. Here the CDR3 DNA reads TGTGCCAGCAGAGCGGGGGCTGGAGAGACCCAGTACTTC. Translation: CASRAGAGETQYF. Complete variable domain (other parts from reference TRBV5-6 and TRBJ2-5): DAGVTQSPTHLIKTRGQQVTLRCSPKSGHDTVSWYQQALGQGPQFIFQYYEEEERQRGNFPDRFSGHQFPNYSSELNVNALLLGDSALYLCASRAGAGETQYFGPGTRLLVL.